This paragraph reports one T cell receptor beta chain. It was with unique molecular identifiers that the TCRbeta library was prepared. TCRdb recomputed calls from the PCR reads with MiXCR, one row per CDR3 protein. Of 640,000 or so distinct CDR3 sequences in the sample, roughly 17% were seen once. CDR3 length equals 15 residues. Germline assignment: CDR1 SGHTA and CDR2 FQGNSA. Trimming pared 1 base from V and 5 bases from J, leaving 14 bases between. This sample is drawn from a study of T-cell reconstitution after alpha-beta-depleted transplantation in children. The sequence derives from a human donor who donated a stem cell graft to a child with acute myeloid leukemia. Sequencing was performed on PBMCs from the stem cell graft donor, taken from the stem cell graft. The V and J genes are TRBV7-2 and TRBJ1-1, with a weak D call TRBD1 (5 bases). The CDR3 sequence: CASSLGGRARTEAFF. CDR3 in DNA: TGTGCCAGCAGCTTAGGGGGCAGGGCTAGGACTGAAGCTTTCTTT.